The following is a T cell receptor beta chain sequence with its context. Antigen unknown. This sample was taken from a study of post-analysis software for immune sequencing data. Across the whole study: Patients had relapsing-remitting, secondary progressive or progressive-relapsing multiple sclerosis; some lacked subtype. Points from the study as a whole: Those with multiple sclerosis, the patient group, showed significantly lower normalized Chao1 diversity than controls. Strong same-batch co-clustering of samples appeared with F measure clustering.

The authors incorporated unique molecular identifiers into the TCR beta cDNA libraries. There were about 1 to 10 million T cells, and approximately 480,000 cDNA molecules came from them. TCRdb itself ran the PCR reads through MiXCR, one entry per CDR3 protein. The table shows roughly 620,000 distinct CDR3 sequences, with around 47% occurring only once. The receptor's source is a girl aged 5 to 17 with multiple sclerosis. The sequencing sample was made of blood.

The CDR3 loop reads CASSLRHRAEDTQYF. Here the CDR3 DNA reads TGCGCCAGCAGCTTGCGCCACAGGGCCGAAGATACGCAGTATTTT. The rearrangement uses TRBV5-1 and TRBJ2-3; D may be TRBD1 (6 bases). This CDR3 region has 15 residues. Per the germline V gene, CDR1 is SGHRS and CDR2 is YFSETQ. Deletions cut 1 base from V and 5 bases from J, with 14 bases between.